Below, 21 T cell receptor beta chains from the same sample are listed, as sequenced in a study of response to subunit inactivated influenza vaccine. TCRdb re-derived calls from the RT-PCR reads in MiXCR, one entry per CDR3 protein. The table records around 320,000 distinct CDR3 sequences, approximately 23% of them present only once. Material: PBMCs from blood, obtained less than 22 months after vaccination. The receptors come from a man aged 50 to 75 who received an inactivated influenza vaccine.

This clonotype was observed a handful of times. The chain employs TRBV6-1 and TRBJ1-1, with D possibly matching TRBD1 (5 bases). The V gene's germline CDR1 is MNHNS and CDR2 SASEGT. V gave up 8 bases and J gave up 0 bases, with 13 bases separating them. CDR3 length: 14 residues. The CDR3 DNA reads TGTGCCAGCTCCGTTGGGGGGGTGAACACTGAAGCTTTCTTT. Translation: CASSVGGVNTEAFF.

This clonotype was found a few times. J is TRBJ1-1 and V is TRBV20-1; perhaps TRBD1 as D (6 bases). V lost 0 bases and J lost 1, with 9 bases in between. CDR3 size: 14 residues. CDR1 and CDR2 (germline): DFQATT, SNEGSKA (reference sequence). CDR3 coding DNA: TGCAGTGCTAGAGAGGGGGGGGCGAACACTGAAGCTTTCTTT. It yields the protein CSAREGGANTEAFF.

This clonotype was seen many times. As DNA, the CDR3 is TGTGCCAGCAGTTTACCAGTAAGGGGCAATCAGCCCCAGCATTTT. Its protein product is CASSLPVRGNQPQHF. This chain connects TRBV12-3 or TRBV12-4 to TRBJ1-5; D uncertain. Trimming stripped 2 bases from V and 2 bases from J, with 10 bases between. This CDR3 has 15 amino acids.

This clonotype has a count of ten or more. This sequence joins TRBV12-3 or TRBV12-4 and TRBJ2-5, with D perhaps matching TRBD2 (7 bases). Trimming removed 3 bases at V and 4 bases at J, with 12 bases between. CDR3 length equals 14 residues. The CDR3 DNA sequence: TGTGCCAGCAGTTTCGGGGGGCGCTTAGAGACCCAGTACTTC. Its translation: CASSFGGRLETQYF.

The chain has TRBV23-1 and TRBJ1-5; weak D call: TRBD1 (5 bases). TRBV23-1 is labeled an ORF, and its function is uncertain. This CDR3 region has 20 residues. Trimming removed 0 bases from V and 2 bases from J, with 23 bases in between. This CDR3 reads CASSQSLRMRGLYGNQPQHF. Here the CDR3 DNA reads TGCGCCAGCAGTCAATCGTTAAGGATGAGGGGCCTTTATGGCAATCAGCCCCAGCATTTT.

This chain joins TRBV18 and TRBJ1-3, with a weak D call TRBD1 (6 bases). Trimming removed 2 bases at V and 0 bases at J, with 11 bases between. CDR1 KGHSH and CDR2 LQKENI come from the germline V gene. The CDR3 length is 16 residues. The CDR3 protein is CASSPGTYTSGNTIYF. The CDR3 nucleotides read TGTGCCAGCTCACCAGGGACATATACCTCTGGAAACACCATATATTTT.

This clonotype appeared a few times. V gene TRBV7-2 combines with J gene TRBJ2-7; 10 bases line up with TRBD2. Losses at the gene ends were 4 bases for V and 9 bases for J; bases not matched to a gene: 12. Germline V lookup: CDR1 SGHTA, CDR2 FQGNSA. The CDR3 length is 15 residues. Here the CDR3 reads CASSSLTSGLTGQYF. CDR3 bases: TGTGCCAGCAGCTCCTTGACTAGCGGGTTAACGGGGCAGTACTTC. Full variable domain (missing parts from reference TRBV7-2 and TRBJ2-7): GAGVSQSPSNKVTEKGKDVELRCDPISGHTALYWYRQSLGQGLEFLIYFQGNSAPDKSGLPSDRFSAERTGGSVSTLTIQRTQQEDSAVYLCASSSLTSGLTGQYFGPGTRLTVT.

CDR3 sequence reads: CASSYRLAGYTGELFF. CDR3 bases: TGTGCCAGCAGCTACCGACTAGCGGGATACACCGGGGAGCTGTTTTTT. V is TRBV7-8 and J is TRBJ2-2; TRBD2 matches 11 bases. V trimming: 4 bases; J trimming: 3 bases; junction bases outside the gene matches: 4. CDR1 SGHVS and CDR2 FQNEAQ come from the germline V gene. CDR3 size: 16 residues.

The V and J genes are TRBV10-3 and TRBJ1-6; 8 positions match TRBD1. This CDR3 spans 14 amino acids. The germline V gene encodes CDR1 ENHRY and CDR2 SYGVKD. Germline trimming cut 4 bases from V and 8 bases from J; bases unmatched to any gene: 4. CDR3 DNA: TGTGCCATCAGTGCAGCAGGGGGCGATTCACCCCTCCACTTT. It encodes CAISAAGGDSPLHF.

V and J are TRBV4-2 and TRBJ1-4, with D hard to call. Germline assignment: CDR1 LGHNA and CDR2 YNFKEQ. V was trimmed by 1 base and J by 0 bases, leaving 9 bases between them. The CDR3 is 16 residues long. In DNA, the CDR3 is TGTGCCAGCAGCCAAGCTTCCGGGACAACTAATGAAAAACTGTTTTTT. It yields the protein CASSQASGTTNEKLFF.

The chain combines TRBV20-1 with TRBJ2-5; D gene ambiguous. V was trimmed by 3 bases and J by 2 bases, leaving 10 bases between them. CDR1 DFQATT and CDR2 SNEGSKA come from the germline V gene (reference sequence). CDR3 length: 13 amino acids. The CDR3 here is CSARSAEQETQYF. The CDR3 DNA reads TGCAGTGCTAGGTCGGCGGAGCAAGAGACCCAGTACTTC.

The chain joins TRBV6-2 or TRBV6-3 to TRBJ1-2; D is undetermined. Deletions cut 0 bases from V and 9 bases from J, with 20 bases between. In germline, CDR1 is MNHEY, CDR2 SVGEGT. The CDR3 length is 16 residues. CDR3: CASSYSAARFGERYTF. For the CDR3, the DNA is TGTGCCAGCAGTTACTCGGCGGCGCGATTCGGGGAGCGCTACACCTTC.

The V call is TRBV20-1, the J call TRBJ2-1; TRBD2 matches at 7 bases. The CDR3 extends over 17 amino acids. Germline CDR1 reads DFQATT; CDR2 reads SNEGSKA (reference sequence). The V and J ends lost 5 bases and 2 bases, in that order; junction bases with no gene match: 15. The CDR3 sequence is CSALRRETGDPYNEQFF. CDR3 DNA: TGCAGTGCTCTCCGGCGGGAGACCGGCGACCCCTACAATGAGCAGTTCTTC.

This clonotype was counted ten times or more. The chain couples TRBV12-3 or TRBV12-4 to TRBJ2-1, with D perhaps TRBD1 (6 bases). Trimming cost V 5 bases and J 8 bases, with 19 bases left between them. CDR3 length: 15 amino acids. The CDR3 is CASSPGTSLLDEQFF. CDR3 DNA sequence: TGTGCCAGCAGTCCCGGGACATCCCTGTTGGATGAGCAGTTCTTC.

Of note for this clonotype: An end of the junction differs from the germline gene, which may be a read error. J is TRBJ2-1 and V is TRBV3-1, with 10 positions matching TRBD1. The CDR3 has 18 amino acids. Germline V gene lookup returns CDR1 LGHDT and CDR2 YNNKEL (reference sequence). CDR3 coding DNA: TGTGCCAGCTGCCAAGAGGTCCCTGGGACAGGGGTGGTTAATGAGCAGTTCTTC. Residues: CASCQEVPGTGVVNEQFF.

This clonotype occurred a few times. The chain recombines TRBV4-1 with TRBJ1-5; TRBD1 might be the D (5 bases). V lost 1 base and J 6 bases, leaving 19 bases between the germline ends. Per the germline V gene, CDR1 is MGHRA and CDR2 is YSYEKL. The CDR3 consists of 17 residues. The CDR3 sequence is CASSQGFRGPIGQPQHF. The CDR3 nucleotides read TGCGCCAGCAGCCAAGGCTTCCGGGGCCCTATAGGTCAGCCCCAGCATTTT.

This CDR3 reads CSAAPEMVGKLFF. The CDR3 coding sequence is TGCAGTGCAGCCCCGGAGATGGTTGGGAAACTGTTTTTT. This chain links TRBV20-1 with TRBJ1-4; D gene uncertain. Trimming removed 6 bases from V and 11 bases from J, with 19 bases in between. The CDR3 loop spans 13 amino acids. Germline values: CDR1 DFQATT, CDR2 SNEGSKA (reference sequence).

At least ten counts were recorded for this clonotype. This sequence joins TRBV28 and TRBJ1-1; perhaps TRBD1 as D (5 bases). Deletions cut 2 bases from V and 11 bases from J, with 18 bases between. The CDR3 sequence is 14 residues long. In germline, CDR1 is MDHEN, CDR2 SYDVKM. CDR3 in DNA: TGTGCCAGCAGTTTACCCGCAGGGTTAGGTAACGCTTTCTTT. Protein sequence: CASSLPAGLGNAFF.

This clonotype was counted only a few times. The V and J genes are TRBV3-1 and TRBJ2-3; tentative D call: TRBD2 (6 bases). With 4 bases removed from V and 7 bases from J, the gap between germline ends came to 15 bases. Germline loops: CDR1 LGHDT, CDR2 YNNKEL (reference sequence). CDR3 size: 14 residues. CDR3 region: CASSPSEGRNTQYF. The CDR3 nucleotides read TGTGCCAGCAGCCCCTCCGAGGGGAGGAATACGCAGTATTTT.

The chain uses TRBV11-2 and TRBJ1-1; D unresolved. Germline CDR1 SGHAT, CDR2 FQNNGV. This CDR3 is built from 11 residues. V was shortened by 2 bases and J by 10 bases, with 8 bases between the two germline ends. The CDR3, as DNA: TGTGCCAGCAGCTTATCAGGAGTAGCTTTCTTT. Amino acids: CASSLSGVAFF.

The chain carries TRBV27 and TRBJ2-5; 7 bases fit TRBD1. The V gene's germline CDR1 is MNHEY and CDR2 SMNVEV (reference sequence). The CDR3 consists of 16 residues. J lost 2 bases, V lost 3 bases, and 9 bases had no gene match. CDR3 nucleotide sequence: TGTGCCAGCAGTTTCGACCGGGGACAGCTGCAAGAGACCCAGTACTTC. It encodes CASSFDRGQLQETQYF.